The 2 T cell receptor beta chains given below trace back to one sample, sequenced in a study of cytomegalovirus exposure and HLA in healthy donors. Primers: 60 Vbeta forward and 13 Jbeta reverse. Here immunoSEQ multiplex PCR was the method, and the copy in TCRdb shows in-frame clones only, minus some. The profile shows 150,000 to 200,000 clones, 65% to 85% of them singletons. Sequenced material: PBMCs. The receptors were sampled from a male donor in good health and CMV-seropositive.

The rearrangement links TRBV5-4 to TRBJ1-1, with 8 bases identical to TRBD1. This CDR3 region has 14 residues. V was pared by 5 bases and J by 6 bases, with 9 bases of the junction left unmatched. The germline V gene encodes CDR1 SGHNT and CDR2 YYREEE (reference sequence). CDR3 residues: CASREGQAGSEAFF. CDR3 nucleotides: TGTGCCAGCAGAGAGGGACAGGCAGGCTCTGAAGCTTTCTTT.

The gene calls are TRBV7-3 and TRBJ2-7, with TRBD2 matching over 8 bases. V lost 5 bases and J lost 3; bases outside the gene matches: 3. Germline V gene data show CDR1 as SGHTA and CDR2 as FQGTGA. The CDR3 contains 13 residues. The CDR3 spells CASSRGLDYEQYF. DNA for the CDR3: TGTGCCAGCAGCCGGGGACTAGACTACGAGCAGTACTTC.